Described below is a single TCR beta chain sequence and its context. Its antigen remains unidentified. This sample was taken from a study of cytotoxic CD8 clonotypes in ibrutinib-treated CLL. Study at large: On average, approximately 95,000 productive rearrangements and 260,000 or so productive templates per sample.

Study conclusions and caveats: Public clonotypes were rare and shrank or held steady on treatment.

Method: immunoSEQ multiplex PCR; TCRdb's copy keeps in-frame clones and lacks some. The top ten clones hold roughly 21% of a sample with around 42,000 clones, 50% to 80% of them seen once. The CDR3 runs 13 residues. The V end was cut by 2 bases, the J end by 3 bases, with 5 bases between. The germline V gene has CDR1 SGHDT and CDR2 YYEEEE. This rearrangement joins TRBV5-6 to TRBJ2-2; no definite D call. This TCR derives from a human donor with chronic lymphocytic leukemia. The input for sequencing was PBMCs, taken after 24 months of ibrutinib treatment. CDR3 in amino acids: CASSFRDTGELFF. CDR3 DNA sequence: TGTGCCAGCAGCTTTAGGGACACCGGGGAGCTGTTTTTT. The full variable domain, in which reference TRBV5-6 and TRBJ2-2 provide the parts outside the CDR3, is DAGVTQSPTHLIKTRGQQVTLRCSPKSGHDTVSWYQQALGQGPQFIFQYYEEEERQRGNFPDRFSGHQFPNYSSELNVNALLLGDSALYLCASSFRDTGELFFGEGSRLTVL.